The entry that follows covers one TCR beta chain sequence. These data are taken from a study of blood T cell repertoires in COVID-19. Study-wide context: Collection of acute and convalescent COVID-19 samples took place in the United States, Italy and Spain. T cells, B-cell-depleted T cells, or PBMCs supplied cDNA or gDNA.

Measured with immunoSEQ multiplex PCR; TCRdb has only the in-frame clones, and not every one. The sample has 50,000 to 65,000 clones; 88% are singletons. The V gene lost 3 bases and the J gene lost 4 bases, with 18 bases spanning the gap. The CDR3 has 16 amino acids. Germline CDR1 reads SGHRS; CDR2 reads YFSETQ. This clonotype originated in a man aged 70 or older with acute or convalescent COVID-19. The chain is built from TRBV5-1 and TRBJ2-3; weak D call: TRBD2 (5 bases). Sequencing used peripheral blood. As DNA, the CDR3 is TGCGCCAGCAGCTCCTCGGGGAGAGGAGTCCCAGATACGCAGTATTTT. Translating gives CASSSSGRGVPDTQYF.